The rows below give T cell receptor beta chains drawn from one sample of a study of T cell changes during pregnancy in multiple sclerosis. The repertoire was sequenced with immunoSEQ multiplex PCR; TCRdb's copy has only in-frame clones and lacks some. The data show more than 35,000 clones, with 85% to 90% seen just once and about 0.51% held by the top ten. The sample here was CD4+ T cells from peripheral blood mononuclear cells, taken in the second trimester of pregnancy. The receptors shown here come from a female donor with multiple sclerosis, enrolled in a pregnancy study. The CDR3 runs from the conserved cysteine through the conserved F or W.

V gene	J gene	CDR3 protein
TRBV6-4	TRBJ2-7	CASRTAGGVAVSYEQYF
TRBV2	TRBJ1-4	CASSSSSGTGADRLFF
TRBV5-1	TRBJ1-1	CASSARGAGSTEAFF
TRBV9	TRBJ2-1	CASSGLGASGRNEQFF
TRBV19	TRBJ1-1	CASSSGTGGSTEAFF
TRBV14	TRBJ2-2	CASSPGLKRTGELFF
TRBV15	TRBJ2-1	CATSRDWGGSYNEQFF
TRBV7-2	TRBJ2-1	CASSLDVGSRANNEQFF
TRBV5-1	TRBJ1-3	CASSPEGGSGNTIYF
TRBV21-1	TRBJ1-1	CASSKVGVDRAWNRDTEAFF
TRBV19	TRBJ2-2	CASMEGTNTGELFF
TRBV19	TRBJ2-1	CASSRRGGSSYNEQFF